This TCR beta chain stems from a study of PD-L1 blockade in urothelial cancer. Study-level information: It was at 3 weeks (second dose) and 6 weeks after treatment start that blood was analyzed.

The CDR3 spans 15 residues. V gave up 5 bases and J gave up 0 bases, with 14 bases separating them. The germline CDR1 and CDR2 sequences are MNHNS and SASEGT. Time point here: peripheral blood 6 weeks after treatment start. The patients' disease, urothelial carcinoma, was locally advanced or metastatic. Clones were read by immunoSEQ multiplex PCR, and TCRdb kept only the in-frame ones, dropping some. The sample shows around 50,000 clones, under 85% of them seen only once. The sample consisted of PBMCs, taken around atezolizumab (anti-PD-L1) treatment. This sequence joins TRBV6-1 and TRBJ2-7, with a tentative D call TRBD2 (6 bases). This clonotype was obtained from a man over 45 with urothelial cancer. In DNA, the CDR3 is TGTGCCAGCAGTCTAGATAGCGGTAGCTCCTACGAGCAGTACTTC. Its translation: CASSLDSGSSYEQYF.